The T cell receptor (beta chain) described here comes from a study of shared clonotypes between healthy human individuals. Naive CD8 cells, CD45RO-negative and positively selected for CCR7, excluded terminally differentiated effector memory CD45RA+ cells. The CDR3 is made up of 13 amino acids. Trimming stripped 5 bases from V and 2 bases from J, with 13 bases between. Germline CDR1 SQVTM, CDR2 ANQGSEA. The study ran the assay at deep level. Assay: immunoSEQ multiplex PCR; the TCRdb copy retains only in-frame clones and omits some. The data show roughly 2.1 million clones, under 95% seen once. This receptor was taken from a man between 18 and 35 years old in good health. Some clones in this sample may be carry-over from other donors' samples. The sequencing sample was made of naive CD8+ T cells from PBMCs. The chain links TRBV29-1 to TRBJ2-7; D is perhaps TRBD2 (6 bases). The DNA for the CDR3 is TGCAGCGTTCGACCGGGACTCACCTACGAGCAGTACTTC. It translates to CSVRPGLTYEQYF.